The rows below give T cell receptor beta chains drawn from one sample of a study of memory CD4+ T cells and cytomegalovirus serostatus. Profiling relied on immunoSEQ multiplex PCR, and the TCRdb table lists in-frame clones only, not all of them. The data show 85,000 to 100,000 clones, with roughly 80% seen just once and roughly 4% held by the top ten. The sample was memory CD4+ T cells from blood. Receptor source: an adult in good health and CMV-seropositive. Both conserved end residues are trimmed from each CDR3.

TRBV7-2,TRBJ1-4,ASSRAGVGEKLF
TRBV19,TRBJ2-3,ASSAGGTDTQY
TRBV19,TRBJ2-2,ASSVGPRTGELF
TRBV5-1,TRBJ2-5,ASSPGHLRGETQY
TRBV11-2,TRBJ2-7,ASSLEVPREQY
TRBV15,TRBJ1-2,ATSLQGAGGYT
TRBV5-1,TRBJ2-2,ASSFGFNTGELF
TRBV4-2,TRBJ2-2,ASSQDLAGSSGELF
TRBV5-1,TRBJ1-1,ASSLPGTTEAF
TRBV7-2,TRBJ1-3,ASSFVPSSGNTIY
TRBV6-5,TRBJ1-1,ASSPLGFGEAF
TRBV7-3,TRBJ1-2,ASSPGTGNLPNYGYT
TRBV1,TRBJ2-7,TSSQNPSGGDLPYEQY
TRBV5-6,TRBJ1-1,ASSRDPRATEAF